The sequence of this TCR beta chain was determined in a study of human versus mouse CDR3 diversity and MHC coevolution. The V and J ends lost 1 base and 10 bases respectively, with 8 bases between them. This CDR3 comprises 11 residues. Germline assignment: CDR1 MNHNS and CDR2 SASEGT. Sorting isolated naive CD4 T cells lacking CD45RO and expressing CD62L. The assay was immunoSEQ multiplex PCR, and TCRdb's table has in-frame clones only and misses some. The table includes more than 60,000 clones, 80% to 95% detected once. This rearrangement joins TRBV6-1 to TRBJ2-7; no firm D call. Sequencing was carried out using naive CD4+ T cells from blood. Sample subset: CD45RO-negative CD62L-positive naive CD4 T cells. This clonotype was sampled from a person aged 25 to 69 in good health. In DNA, the CDR3 is TGTGCCAGCAGTGAAGTCCAGAAACAGTACTTC. Protein: CASSEVQKQYF.